The present T cell receptor (beta chain) was sequenced within a study of Ad26.COV2.S vaccination and SARS-CoV-2 variants. Study context: Ad26.COV2.S given intramuscularly, once or twice 56 days apart.

As for treatment: around 19 received Ad26.COV2.S at low or high dose, single or two shots; 5 received placebo; per-sample allocation not given. Each sample was drawn 63 days after the first injection (of vaccine or placebo). The study, taken as a whole, reports: Spike-specific responses of CD8+ and CD4+ T cells were reported to display substantial breadth after vaccination. It is possible that the TCR breadth and depth analyses underestimated the total T cell responses. Those who received the vaccine showed greater spike-specific TCR breadth than those given placebo.

For this clone: Its antigen is not known.

TCRdb keeps only in-frame clones here, not all; method: immunoSEQ multiplex PCR. The table has about 480,000 clones, 70% to 90% seen once. The sequences come from peripheral blood, collected in a trial of Ad26.COV2.S vaccine versus placebo. This receptor was identified in a person between 18 and 65 years old who received the Ad26.COV2.S COVID-19 vaccine or a placebo.

CDR3 sequence reads: CASSRDAGSEQYF. Written as DNA, the CDR3 is TGTGCCAGCAGTAGGGACGCCGGGAGCGAGCAGTACTTC. V usage is TRBV6-4 and J usage is TRBJ2-7, with D perhaps TRBD2 (6 bases). V lost 5 bases, J lost 6 bases, and 14 bases lay in between. CDR1 MRHNA and CDR2 SNTAGT come from the germline V gene. The CDR3 contains 13 residues.